These 13 T cell receptor beta chains share one sample of origin, sequenced in a study of Ad26.COV2.S vaccination and SARS-CoV-2 variants. TCRdb's table, derived via immunoSEQ multiplex PCR, lists solely in-frame clones and lacks some. In the table there are 500,000 or so clones, roughly nine tenths of which are singletons. Treatment indicated: about 20 received Ad26.COV2.S at low or high dose, single or two shots; several received placebo; per-sample allocation not given. Sampling was done on day 63 after the first vaccine or placebo injection. Sequences were derived from peripheral blood, sampled in a trial of Ad26.COV2.S vaccine versus placebo. The source of these receptors is a person between 18 and 65 years old who received the Ad26.COV2.S COVID-19 vaccine or a placebo.

The CDR3 DNA reads as TGTGCCAGCTGCCGACAGGGGGGGTTTGGTGGGGGACACAATGAGCAGTTCTTC. This codes for CASCRQGGFGGGHNEQFF. The V and J genes are TRBV27 and TRBJ2-1; 9 positions agree with TRBD1. The CDR3 extends over 18 amino acids. Germline V lookup: CDR1 MNHEY, CDR2 SMNVEV (reference sequence). The V and J ends lost 8 bases and 5 bases, in that order; junction bases with no gene match: 19.

The chain joins TRBV4-2 to TRBJ2-3; TRBD2 is a possible D gene (5 bases). The CDR3 totals 16 residues. CDR1 and CDR2 (germline): LGHNA, YNFKEQ. V gave up 1 base and J gave up 2 bases, with 13 bases separating them. CDR3 protein: CASSQGTYTSTDTQYF. The CDR3 bases are TGTGCCAGCAGCCAAGGGACTTACACCTCCACAGATACGCAGTATTTT.

The chain links TRBV6-6 to TRBJ2-7; D remains unclear. The CDR3 is 13 residues long. V was trimmed by 4 bases and J by 0 bases, leaving 7 bases between them. Per germline, CDR1 MNHNY and CDR2 SVGAGI (reference sequence). The CDR3 DNA is TGTGCCAGCAGTTTAGGCGTCTCCTACGAGCAGTACTTC. It is translated as CASSLGVSYEQYF.

This chain links TRBV28 with TRBJ1-4; the D is unclear. V lost 8 bases, J lost 0 bases, and 10 bases lay in between. The germline gives CDR1 MDHEN, CDR2 SYDVKM. This CDR3 has 14 amino acids. The CDR3 bases are TGTGCCAGCGGGATGAGTGCAACTAATGAAAAACTGTTTTTT. Protein sequence: CASGMSATNEKLFF.

The count of this clone is one. This chain connects TRBV2 to TRBJ2-5; TRBD1 or TRBD2 may be the D gene (6 bases each). There are 17 residues in the CDR3. The germline V and J ends were trimmed by 3 bases and 1 base, with 18 bases remaining between them. Germline values: CDR1 SNHLY, CDR2 FYNNEI. CDR3 region: CASSDPPGWGAQETQYF. The DNA of the CDR3 is TGTGCCAGCAGTGATCCCCCCGGGTGGGGGGCCCAAGAGACCCAGTACTTC.

The chain has TRBV7-3 and TRBJ2-6; no firm D call. Per the germline V gene, CDR1 is SGHTA and CDR2 is FQGTGA. This CDR3 comprises 14 residues. Trimming left V 4 bases short and J 0 bases short, with 4 bases between. This chain's CDR3 is CASSSSSGANVLTF. CDR3 sequence (DNA): TGTGCCAGCAGCTCCAGCTCTGGGGCCAACGTCCTGACTTTC. Combining the CDR3 with reference TRBV7-3 and TRBJ2-6 gives the whole variable domain GAGVSQTPSNKVTEKGKYVELRCDPISGHTALYWYRQSLGQGPEFLIYFQGTGAADDSGLPNDRFFAVRPEGSVSTLKIQRTERGDSAVYLCASSSSSGANVLTFGAGSRLTVL.

In DNA form, the CDR3 reads TGTGCCAGCGGGACAGGGAGATATGGCTACACCTTC. Protein product: CASGTGRYGYTF. This chain links TRBV3-1 (or the pseudogene TRBV3-2) with TRBJ1-2; 9 positions match TRBD1. Unmatched junction bases numbered 3, after V lost 8 bases and J lost 5 bases. The CDR3 runs to 12 residues. Germline assignment: CDR1 LGHDT and CDR2 YNNKEL (reference sequence).

This rearrangement joins TRBV6-5 to TRBJ1-1, with D perhaps TRBD1 (5 bases). The ends were cut back, 6 bases at V and 4 bases at J, with 12 bases in the middle. Per germline, CDR1 MNHEY and CDR2 SVGAGI. The CDR3 is made up of 13 amino acids. This CDR3 is CASRGGGGTEAFF. The CDR3 DNA is TGTGCCAGCAGGGGGGGAGGCGGCACTGAAGCTTTCTTT.

The rearrangement joins TRBV6-5 to TRBJ1-1; no firm D call. This CDR3 is 13 amino acids long. The V gene's germline CDR1 is MNHEY and CDR2 SVGAGI. V lost 2 bases and J 6 bases, leaving 10 bases between the germline ends. The DNA for the CDR3 is TGTGCCAGCAGTTACCGATCTCTCGCTGAAGCTTTCTTT. Residues: CASSYRSLAEAFF.

This clone has just one count. CDR3 amino acids: CASWRTSGGVETQYF. CDR3 sequence (DNA): TGTGCCAGCTGGCGGACTAGCGGGGGGGTTGAGACCCAGTACTTC. V gene TRBV5-4 combines with J gene TRBJ2-5, with 15 nucleotides matching TRBD2. The V gene's germline CDR1 is SGHNT and CDR2 YYREEE (reference sequence). There are 15 residues in the CDR3. V dropped 7 bases and J dropped 5; count of bases not matched to a gene: 6.

The chain links TRBV28 to TRBJ2-5; a possible D gene is TRBD1 (6 bases). CDR1 and CDR2 from the germline V gene are MDHEN and SYDVKM. Trimming removed 3 bases from V and 3 bases from J, with 11 bases in between. This CDR3 contains 14 residues. CDR3 protein: CASSFSGAKETQYF. For the CDR3, the DNA is TGTGCCAGCAGTTTTTCAGGGGCGAAAGAGACCCAGTACTTC.

The V and J genes are TRBV25-1 and TRBJ2-7; 8 nucleotides match TRBD2. Germline assignment: CDR1 MGHDK and CDR2 SYGVNS. The CDR3 has 14 amino acids. Germline trimming cut 1 base from V and 5 bases from J; bases unmatched to any gene: 4. CDR3: CASSEWGLGDEQYF. The CDR3 nucleotides are TGTGCCAGCAGTGAATGGGGACTAGGCGACGAGCAGTACTTC.

J is TRBJ1-5 and V is TRBV6-2 or TRBV6-3; D ambiguous. Germline CDR1 and CDR2: MNHEY and SVGEGT. CDR3 length equals 13 residues. The ends were cut back, 6 bases at V and 4 bases at J, with 10 bases in the middle. For the CDR3, the DNA is TGTGCCAGCAGCTCCACGGAGAATCAGCCCCAGCATTTT. The encoded protein is CASSSTENQPQHF.